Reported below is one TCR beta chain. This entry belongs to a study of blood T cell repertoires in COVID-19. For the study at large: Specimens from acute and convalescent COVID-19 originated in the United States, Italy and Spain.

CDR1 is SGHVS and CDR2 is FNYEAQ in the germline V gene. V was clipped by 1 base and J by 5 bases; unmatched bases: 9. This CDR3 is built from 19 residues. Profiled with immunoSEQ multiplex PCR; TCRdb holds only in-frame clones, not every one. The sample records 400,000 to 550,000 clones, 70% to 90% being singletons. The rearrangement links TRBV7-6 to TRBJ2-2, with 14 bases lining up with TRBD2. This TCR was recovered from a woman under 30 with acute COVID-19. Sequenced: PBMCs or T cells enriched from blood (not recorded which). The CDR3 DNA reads TGTGCCAGCAGCTTAGTGAGTCCGGGACTAGCGGGAGTTACCGGGGAGCTGTTTTTT. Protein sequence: CASSLVSPGLAGVTGELFF.